Sequencing of this T cell receptor beta chain was carried out in a study of CD8 T cells in ankylosing spondylitis. Using its own MiXCR run on the 5' RACE reads, TCRdb lists one record per CDR3 protein. The sample holds about 340,000 distinct CDR3 sequences; 14% to 15% are singletons and the top ten take roughly 0.99%. The germline V gene has CDR1 GTSNPN and CDR2 SVGIG (reference sequence). Trimming stripped 5 bases from V and 6 bases from J, with 12 bases between. This CDR3 has 12 residues. This clonotype was sampled from a male donor with ankylosing spondylitis or in good health (not recorded which). This chain joins TRBV30 and TRBJ2-3; D gene ambiguous. Sequencing was performed on blood, either unsorted or a sorted T cell fraction (not recorded which). The DNA for the CDR3 is TGTGCCTGGTCCCCAATGAGGGATACGCAGTATTTT. Protein: CAWSPMRDTQYF.